Given below is one TCR beta chain in context. This sample was included in a study of Ad26.COV2.S vaccination and SARS-CoV-2 variants. Study as a whole: Donor got 5x10^10 or 1x10^11 viral particles of Ad26.COV2.S.

Profiled with immunoSEQ multiplex PCR; TCRdb holds only in-frame clones, not every one. The table includes about 350,000 clones, around 88% detected once. J was trimmed by 4 bases and V by 5 bases; bases with no gene match: 7. Germline V lookup: CDR1 MNHNY, CDR2 SVGAGI (reference sequence). The CDR3 runs to 14 residues. Indicated treatment: around 19 received Ad26.COV2.S at low or high dose, single or two shots; about 5 received placebo; per-sample allocation not given. Day 63 after the first vaccine or placebo injection was the time point for sampling. V is TRBV6-6 and J is TRBJ1-2; TRBD1 matches 7 bases. The specimen was peripheral blood, collected in a trial of Ad26.COV2.S vaccine versus placebo. The source is a person aged 18-65 years who received the Ad26.COV2.S COVID-19 vaccine or a placebo. The CDR3 loop reads CASSPDRVGYGYTF. The CDR3 DNA is TGTGCCAGCAGTCCCGACAGGGTGGGCTATGGCTACACCTTC.